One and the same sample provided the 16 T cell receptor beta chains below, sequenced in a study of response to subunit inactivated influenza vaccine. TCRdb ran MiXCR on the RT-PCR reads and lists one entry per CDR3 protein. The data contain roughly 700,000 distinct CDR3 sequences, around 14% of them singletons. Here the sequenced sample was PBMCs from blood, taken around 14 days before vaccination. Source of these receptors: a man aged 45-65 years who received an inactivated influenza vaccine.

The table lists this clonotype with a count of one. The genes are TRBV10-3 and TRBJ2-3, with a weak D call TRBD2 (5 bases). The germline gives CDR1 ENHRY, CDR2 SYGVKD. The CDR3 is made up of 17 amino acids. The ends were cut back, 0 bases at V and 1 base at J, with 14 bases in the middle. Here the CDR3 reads CAISESRFLGGTDTQYF. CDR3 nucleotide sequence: TGTGCCATCAGTGAGTCTAGGTTTCTGGGAGGCACAGATACGCAGTATTTT.

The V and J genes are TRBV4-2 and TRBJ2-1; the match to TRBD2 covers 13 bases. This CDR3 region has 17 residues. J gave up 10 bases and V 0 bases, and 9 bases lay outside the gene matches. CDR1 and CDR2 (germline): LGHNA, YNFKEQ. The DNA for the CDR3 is TGTGCCAGCAGCCAAGAATGGACTAGCGGGAGTGTTCTGGAGCAGTTCTTC. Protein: CASSQEWTSGSVLEQFF.

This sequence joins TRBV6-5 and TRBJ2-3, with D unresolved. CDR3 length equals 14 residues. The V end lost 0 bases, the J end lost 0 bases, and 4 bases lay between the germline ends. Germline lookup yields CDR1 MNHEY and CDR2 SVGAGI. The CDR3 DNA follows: TGTGCCAGCAGTTACTCTATTAGCACAGATACGCAGTATTTT. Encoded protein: CASSYSISTDTQYF.

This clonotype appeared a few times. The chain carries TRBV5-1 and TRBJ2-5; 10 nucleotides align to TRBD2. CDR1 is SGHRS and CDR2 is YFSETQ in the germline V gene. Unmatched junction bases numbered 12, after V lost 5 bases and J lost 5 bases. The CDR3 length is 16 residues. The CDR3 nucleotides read TGCGCCAGCAGTCGGACTAGCGGTCAATTTGGGGAGACCCAGTACTTC. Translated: CASSRTSGQFGETQYF.

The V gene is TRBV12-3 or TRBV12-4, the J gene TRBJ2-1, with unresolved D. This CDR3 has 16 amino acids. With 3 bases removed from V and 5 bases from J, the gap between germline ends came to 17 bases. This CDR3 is CASSFLGSQQNNEQFF. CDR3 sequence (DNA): TGTGCCAGCAGTTTTCTTGGTAGTCAGCAGAACAATGAGCAGTTCTTC.

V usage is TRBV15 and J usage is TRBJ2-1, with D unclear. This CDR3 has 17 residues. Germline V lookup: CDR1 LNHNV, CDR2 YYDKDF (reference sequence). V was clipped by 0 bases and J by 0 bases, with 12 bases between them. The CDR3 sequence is CATSRDQDLSSYNEQFF. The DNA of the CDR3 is TGTGCCACCAGCAGAGATCAGGACCTCAGCTCCTACAATGAGCAGTTCTTC.

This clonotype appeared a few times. CDR3 loop: CSVRTDIQETQYF. The CDR3, as DNA: TGCAGCGTCCGGACTGACATCCAAGAGACCCAGTACTTC. V gene TRBV29-1 combines with J gene TRBJ2-5; D may be TRBD2 (5 bases). V was shortened by 6 bases and J by 1 base, with 12 bases between the two germline ends. Germline V lookup: CDR1 SQVTM, CDR2 ANQGSEA. The CDR3 is made up of 13 amino acids.

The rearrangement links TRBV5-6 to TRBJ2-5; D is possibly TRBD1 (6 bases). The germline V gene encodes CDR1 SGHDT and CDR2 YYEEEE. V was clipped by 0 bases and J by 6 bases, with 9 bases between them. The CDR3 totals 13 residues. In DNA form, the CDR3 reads TGTGCCAGCAGCTTGGGCAGGGGTAAGACCCAGTACTTC. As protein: CASSLGRGKTQYF.

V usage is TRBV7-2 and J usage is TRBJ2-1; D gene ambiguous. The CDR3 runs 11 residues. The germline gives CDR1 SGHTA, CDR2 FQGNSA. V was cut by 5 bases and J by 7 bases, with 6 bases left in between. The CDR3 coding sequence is TGTGCCAGCAGCCAGCCAAATGAGCAGTTCTTC. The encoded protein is CASSQPNEQFF.

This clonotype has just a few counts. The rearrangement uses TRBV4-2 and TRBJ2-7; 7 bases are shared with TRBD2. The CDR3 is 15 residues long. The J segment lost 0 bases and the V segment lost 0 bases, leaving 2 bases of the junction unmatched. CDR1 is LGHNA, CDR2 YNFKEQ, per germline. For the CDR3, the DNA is TGTGCCAGCAGCCAAGAGCCTAGCGGCTCCTACGAGCAGTACTTC. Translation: CASSQEPSGSYEQYF.

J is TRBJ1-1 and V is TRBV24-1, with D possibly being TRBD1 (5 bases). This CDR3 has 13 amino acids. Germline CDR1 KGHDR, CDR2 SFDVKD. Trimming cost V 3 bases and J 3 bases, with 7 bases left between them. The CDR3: CATSDPRDTEAFF. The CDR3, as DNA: TGTGCCACCAGTGATCCCAGGGACACTGAAGCTTTCTTT.

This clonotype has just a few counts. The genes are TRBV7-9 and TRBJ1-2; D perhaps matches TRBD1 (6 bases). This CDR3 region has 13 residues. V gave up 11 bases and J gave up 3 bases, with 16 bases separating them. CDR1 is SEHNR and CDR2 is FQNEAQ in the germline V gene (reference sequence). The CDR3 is CAVQGGLDYGYTF. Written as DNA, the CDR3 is TGTGCCGTACAGGGAGGTTTGGACTATGGCTACACCTTC. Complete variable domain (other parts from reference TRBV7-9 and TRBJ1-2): DTGVSQNPRHKITKRGQNVTFRCDPISEHNRLYWYRQTLGQGPEFLTYFQNEAQLEKSRLLSDRFSAERPKGSFSTLEIQRTEQGDSAMYLCAVQGGLDYGYTFGSGTRLTVV.

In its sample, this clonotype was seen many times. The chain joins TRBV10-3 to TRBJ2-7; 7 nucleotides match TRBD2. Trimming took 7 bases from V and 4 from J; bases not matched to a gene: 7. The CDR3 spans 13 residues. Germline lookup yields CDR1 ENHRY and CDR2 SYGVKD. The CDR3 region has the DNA TGTGCCATCATGGGGGGGGAGGGTTACGAGCAGTACTTC. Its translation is CAIMGGEGYEQYF.

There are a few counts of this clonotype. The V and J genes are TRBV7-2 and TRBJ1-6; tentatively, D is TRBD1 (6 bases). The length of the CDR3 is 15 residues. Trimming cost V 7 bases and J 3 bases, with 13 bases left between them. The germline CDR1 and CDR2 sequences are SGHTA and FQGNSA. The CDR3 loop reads CASTPGQFYNSPLHF. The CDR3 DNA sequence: TGTGCCAGCACCCCTGGACAGTTCTATAATTCACCCCTCCACTTT.

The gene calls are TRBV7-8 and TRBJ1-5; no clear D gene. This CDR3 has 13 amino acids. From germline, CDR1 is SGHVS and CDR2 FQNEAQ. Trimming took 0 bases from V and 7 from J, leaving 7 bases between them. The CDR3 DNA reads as TGTGCCAGCAGCTTAGCGATCGACCAGCCCCAGCATTTT. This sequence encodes CASSLAIDQPQHF. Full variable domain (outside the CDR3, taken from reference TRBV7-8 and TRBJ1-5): GAGVSQSPRYKVAKRGQDVALRCDPISGHVSLFWYQQALGQGPEFLTYFQNEAQLDKSGLPSDRFFAERPEGSVSTLKIQRTQQEDSAVYLCASSLAIDQPQHFGDGTRLSIL.

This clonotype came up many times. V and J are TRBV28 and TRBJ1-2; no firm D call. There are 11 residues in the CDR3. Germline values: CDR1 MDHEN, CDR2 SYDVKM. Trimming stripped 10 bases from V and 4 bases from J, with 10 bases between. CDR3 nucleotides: TGTGCCACCCGCGGTCTCTATGGCTACACCTTC. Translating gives CATRGLYGYTF.